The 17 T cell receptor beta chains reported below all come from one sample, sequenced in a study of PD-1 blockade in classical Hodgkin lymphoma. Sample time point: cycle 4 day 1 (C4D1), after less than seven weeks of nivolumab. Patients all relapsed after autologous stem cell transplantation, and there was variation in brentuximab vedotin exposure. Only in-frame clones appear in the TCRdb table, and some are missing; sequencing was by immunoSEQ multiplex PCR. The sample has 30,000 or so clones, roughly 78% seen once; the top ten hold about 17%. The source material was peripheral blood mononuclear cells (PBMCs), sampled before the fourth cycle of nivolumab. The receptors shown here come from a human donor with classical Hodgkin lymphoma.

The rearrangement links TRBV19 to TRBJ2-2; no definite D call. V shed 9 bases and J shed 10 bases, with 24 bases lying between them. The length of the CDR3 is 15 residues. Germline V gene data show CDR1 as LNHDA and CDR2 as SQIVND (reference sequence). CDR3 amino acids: CASQIGYGPSAELFF. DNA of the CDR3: TGTGCCAGCCAGATAGGATACGGACCTTCCGCGGAGCTGTTTTTT.

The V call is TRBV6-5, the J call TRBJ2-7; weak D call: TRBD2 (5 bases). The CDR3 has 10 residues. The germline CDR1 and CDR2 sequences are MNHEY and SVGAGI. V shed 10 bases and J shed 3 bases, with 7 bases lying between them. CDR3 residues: CATGNYEQYF. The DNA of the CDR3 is TGTGCCACCGGGAACTACGAGCAGTACTTC.

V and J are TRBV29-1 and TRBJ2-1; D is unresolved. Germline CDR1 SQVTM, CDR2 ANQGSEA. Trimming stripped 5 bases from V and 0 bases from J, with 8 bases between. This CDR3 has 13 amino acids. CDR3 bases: TGCAGCGTTCGGCGGAGCTCCTACAATGAGCAGTTCTTC. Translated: CSVRRSSYNEQFF.

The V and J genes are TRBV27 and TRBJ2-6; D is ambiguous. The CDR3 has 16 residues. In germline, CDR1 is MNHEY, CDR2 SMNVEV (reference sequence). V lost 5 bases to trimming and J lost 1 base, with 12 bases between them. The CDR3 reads CASSQTGPSGANVLTF. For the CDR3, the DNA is TGTGCCAGCAGTCAGACCGGTCCGTCTGGGGCCAACGTCCTGACTTTC. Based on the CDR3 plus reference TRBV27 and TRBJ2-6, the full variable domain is EAQVTQNPRYLITVTGKKLTVTCSQNMNHEYMSWYRQDPGLGLRQIYYSMNVEVTDKGDVPEGYKVSRKEKRNFPLILESPSPNQTSLYFCASSQTGPSGANVLTFGAGSRLTVL.

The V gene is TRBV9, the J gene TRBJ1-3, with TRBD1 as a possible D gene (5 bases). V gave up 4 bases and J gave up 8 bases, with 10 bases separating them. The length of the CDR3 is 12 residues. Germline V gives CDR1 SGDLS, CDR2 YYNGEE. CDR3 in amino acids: CASSLLGDTIYF. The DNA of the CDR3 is TGTGCCAGCAGCCTCCTGGGGGACACCATATATTTT.

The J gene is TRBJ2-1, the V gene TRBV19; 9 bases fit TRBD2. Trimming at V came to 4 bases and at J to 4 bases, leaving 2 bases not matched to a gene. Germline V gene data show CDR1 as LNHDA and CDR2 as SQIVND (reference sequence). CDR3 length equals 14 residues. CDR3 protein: CASSKLAGYNEQFF. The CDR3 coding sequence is TGTGCCAGTAGTAAACTAGCGGGTTACAATGAGCAGTTCTTC.

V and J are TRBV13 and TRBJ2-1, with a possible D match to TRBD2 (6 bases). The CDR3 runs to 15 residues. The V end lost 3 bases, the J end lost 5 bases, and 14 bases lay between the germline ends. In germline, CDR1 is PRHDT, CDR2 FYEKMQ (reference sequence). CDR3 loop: CASSFNREPNNEQFF. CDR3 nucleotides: TGTGCCAGCAGCTTTAATCGGGAGCCCAACAATGAGCAGTTCTTC. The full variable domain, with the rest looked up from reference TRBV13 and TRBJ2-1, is AAGVIQSPRHLIKEKRETATLKCYPIPRHDTVYWYQQGPGQDPQFLISFYEKMQSDKGSIPDRFSAQQFSDYHSELNMSSLELGDSALYFCASSFNREPNNEQFFGPGTRLTVL.

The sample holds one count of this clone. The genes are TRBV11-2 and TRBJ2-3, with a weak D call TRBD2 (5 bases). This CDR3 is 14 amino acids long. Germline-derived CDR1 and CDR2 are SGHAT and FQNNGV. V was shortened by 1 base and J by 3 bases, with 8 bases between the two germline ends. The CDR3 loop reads CASSLGGSTDTQYF. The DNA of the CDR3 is TGTGCCAGCAGCTTAGGAGGGAGTACAGATACGCAGTATTTT.

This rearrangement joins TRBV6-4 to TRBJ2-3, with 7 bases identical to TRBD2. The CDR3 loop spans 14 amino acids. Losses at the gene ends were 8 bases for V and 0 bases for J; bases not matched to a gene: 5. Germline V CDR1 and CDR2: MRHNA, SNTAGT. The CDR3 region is CASAVSGSTDTQYF. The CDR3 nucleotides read TGTGCCAGCGCCGTTAGCGGGAGCACAGATACGCAGTATTTT.

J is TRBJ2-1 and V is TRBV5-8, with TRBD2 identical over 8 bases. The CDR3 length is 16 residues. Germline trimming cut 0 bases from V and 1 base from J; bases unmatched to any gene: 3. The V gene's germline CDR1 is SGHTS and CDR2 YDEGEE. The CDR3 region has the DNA TGTGCCAGCAGCTTGGGGGGACTAGAATCCTACAATGAGCAGTTCTTC. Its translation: CASSLGGLESYNEQFF.

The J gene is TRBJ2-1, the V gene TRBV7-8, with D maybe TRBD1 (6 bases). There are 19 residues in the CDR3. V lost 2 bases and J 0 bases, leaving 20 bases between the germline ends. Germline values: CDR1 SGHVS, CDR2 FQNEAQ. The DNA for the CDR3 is TGTGCCAGCAGCTTAAGAGACCGGGACAAGAAAACCTCCTACAATGAGCAGTTCTTC. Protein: CASSLRDRDKKTSYNEQFF.

DNA for the CDR3: TGTGCCAGCAGCGCCTATCCTAGCACAGATACGCAGTATTTT. The encoded protein is CASSAYPSTDTQYF. The chain recombines TRBV9 with TRBJ2-3, with D hard to call. Germline V lookup: CDR1 SGDLS, CDR2 YYNGEE. The CDR3 covers 14 residues. The V gene lost 3 bases and the J gene lost 0 bases, with 8 bases spanning the gap.

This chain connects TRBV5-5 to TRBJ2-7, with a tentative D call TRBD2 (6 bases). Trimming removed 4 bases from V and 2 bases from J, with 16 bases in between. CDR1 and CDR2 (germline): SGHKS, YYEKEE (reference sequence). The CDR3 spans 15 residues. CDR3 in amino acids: CASSLRLGLPYEQYF. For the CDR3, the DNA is TGTGCCAGCAGCCTAAGACTAGGTCTGCCCTACGAGCAGTACTTC.

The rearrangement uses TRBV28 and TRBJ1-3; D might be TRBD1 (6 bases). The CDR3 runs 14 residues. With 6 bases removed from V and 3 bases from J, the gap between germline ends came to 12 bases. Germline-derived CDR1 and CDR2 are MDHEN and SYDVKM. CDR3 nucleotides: TGTGCCAGCAGCCCCGGGACATTTGGAAACACCATATATTTT. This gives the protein CASSPGTFGNTIYF.

CDR3 sequence: CASSPGFNEQYF. Written as DNA, the CDR3 is TGTGCCAGCTCACCGGGTTTCAACGAGCAGTACTTC. This sequence joins TRBV18 and TRBJ2-5, with D unclear. Near its end, the DNA agrees better with TRBJ2-7, so the J call may be wrong. There are 12 residues in the CDR3. Germline CDR1 is KGHSH and CDR2 is LQKENI.

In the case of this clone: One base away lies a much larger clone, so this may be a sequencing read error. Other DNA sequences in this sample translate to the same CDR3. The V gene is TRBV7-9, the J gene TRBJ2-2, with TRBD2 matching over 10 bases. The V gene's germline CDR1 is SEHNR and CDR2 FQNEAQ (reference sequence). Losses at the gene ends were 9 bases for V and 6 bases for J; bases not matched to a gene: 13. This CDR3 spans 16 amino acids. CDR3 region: CASSEGLASVAGELFF. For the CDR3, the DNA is TGTGCCAGTAGCGAGGGACTAGCGAGCGTAGCCGGGGAGCTGTTTTTT.

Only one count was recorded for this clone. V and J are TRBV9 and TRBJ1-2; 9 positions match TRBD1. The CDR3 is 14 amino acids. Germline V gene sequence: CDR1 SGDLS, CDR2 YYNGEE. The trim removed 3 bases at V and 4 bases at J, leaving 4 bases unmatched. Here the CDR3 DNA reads TGTGCCAGCAGCGACGGGACAGGGATCTATGGCTACACCTTC. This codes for CASSDGTGIYGYTF.